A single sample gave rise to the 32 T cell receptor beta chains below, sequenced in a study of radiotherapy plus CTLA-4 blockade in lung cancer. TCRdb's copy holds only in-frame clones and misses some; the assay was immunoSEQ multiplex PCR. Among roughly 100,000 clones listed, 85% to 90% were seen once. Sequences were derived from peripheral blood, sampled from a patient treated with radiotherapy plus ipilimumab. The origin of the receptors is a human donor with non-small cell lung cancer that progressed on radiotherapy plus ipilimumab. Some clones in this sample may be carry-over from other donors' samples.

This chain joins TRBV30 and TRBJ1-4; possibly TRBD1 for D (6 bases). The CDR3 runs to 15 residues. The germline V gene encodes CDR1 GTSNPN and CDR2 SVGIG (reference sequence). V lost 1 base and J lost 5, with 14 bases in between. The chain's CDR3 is CAWSDGQTENEKLFF. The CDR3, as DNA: TGTGCCTGGAGTGACGGACAGACTGAGAATGAAAAACTGTTTTTT.

The CDR3 sequence: CASSISWGLDYGYTF. The CDR3 nucleotides read TGTGCCAGCAGCATCTCATGGGGGCTAGACTATGGCTACACCTTC. The chain has TRBV5-4 and TRBJ1-2, with D perhaps TRBD1 (6 bases). Per germline, CDR1 SGHNT and CDR2 YYREEE (reference sequence). V lost 4 bases and J 3 bases, leaving 16 bases between the germline ends. The CDR3 spans 15 residues. The variable domain in full, with the rest retrieved from reference TRBV5-4 and TRBJ1-2, is ETGVTQSPTHLIKTRGQQVTLRCSSQSGHNTVSWYQQALGQGPQFIFQYYREEENGRGNFPPRFSGLQFPNYSSELNVNALELDDSALYLCASSISWGLDYGYTFGSGTRLTVV.

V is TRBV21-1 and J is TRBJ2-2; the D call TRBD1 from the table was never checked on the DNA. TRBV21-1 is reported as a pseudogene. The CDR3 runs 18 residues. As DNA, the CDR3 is TGTGCCAGCAGCAAAAGCAGATCTGGGACAGCTAGGACCGGGGAGCTGTTTTTT. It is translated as CASSKSRSGTARTGELFF.

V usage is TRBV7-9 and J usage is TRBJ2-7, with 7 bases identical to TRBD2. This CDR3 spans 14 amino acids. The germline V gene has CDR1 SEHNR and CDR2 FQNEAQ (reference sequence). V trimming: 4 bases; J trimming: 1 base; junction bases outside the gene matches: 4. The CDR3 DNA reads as TGTGCCAGCAGCTATCTAGCGGCTTCCTACGAGCAGTACTTC. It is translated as CASSYLAASYEQYF.

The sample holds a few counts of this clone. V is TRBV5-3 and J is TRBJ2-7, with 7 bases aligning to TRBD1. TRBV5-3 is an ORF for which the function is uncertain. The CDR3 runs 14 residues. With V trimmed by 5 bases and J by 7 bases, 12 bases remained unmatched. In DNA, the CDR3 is TGTGCCAGAAGAAATGGGACAGAGGTCATGGAGCAGTACTTC. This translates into CARRNGTEVMEQYF.

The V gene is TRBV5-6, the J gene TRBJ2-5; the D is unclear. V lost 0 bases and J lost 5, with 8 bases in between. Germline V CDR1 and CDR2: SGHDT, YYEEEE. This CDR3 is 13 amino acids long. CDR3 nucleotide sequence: TGTGCCAGCAGCTTGGGGGGTAGGGAGACCCAGTACTTC. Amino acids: CASSLGGRETQYF.

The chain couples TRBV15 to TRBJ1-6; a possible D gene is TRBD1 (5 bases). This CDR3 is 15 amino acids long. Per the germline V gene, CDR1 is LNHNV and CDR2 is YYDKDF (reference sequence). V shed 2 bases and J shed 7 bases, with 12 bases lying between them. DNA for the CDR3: TGTGCCACCAGCAGACAGGGAGGAGGGAATTCACCCCTCCACTTT. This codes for CATSRQGGGNSPLHF.

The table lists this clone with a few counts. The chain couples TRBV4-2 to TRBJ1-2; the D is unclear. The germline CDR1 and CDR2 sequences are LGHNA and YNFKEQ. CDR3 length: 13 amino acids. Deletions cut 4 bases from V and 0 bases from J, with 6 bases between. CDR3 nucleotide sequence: TGTGCCAGCAGCCTGGTATCTAACTATGGCTACACCTTC. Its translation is CASSLVSNYGYTF.

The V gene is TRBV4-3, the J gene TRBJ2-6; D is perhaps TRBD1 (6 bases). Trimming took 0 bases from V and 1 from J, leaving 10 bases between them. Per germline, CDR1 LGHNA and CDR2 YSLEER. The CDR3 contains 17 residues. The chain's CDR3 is CASSQDGGKSGANVLTF. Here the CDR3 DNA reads TGCGCCAGCAGCCAAGATGGGGGCAAATCTGGGGCCAACGTCCTGACTTTC.

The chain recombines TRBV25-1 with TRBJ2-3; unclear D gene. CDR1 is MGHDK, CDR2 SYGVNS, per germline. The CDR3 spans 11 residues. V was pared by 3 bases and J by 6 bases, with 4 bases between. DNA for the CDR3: TGTGCCAGCAGTGATTTTGATACGCAGTATTTT. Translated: CASSDFDTQYF.

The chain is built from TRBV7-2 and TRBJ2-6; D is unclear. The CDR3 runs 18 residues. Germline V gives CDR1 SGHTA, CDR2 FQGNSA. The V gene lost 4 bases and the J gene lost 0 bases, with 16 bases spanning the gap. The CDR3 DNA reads TGTGCCAGCAGCTATGCCCAGGTAGTGTACTCTGGGGCCAACGTCCTGACTTTC. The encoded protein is CASSYAQVVYSGANVLTF.

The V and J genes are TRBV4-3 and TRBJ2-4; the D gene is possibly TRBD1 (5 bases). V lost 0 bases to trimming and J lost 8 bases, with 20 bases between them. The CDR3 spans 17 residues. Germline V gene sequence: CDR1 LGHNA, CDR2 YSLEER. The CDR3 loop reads CASSQDHQGTYRYIQYF. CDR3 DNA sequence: TGCGCCAGCAGCCAAGATCACCAGGGAACCTATAGGTACATTCAGTACTTC.

The CDR3 region is CASNRRLSYEQYF. CDR3 nucleotide sequence: TGTGCCAGCAACCGCAGGCTCTCCTACGAGCAGTACTTC. The chain couples TRBV2 to TRBJ2-7; D uncertain. There are 13 residues in the CDR3. Trimming stripped 7 bases from V and 0 bases from J, with 10 bases between. Germline loops: CDR1 SNHLY, CDR2 FYNNEI.

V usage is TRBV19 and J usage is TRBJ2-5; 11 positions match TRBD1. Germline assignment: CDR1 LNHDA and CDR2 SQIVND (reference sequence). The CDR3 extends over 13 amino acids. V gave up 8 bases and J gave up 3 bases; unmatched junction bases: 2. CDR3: CASGQGAEETQYF. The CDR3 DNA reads TGTGCCAGTGGACAGGGGGCAGAAGAGACCCAGTACTTC.

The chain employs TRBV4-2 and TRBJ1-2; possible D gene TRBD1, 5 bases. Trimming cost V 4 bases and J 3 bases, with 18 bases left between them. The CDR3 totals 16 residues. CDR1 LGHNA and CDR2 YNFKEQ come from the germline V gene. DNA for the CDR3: TGTGCCAGCAGCCGAGGAACAGGCGACGCCGACTATGGCTACACCTTC. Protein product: CASSRGTGDADYGYTF.

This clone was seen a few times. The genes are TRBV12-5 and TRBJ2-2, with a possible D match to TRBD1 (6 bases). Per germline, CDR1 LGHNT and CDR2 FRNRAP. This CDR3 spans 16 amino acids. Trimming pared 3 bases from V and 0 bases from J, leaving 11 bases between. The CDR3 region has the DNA TGTGCTAGTGGTTTTATGGACAGCTCGAACACCGGGGAGCTGTTTTTT. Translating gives CASGFMDSSNTGELFF.

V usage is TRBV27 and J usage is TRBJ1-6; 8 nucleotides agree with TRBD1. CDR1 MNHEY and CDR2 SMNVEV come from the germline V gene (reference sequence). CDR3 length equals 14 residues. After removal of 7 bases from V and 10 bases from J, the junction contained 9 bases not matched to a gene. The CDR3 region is CASKPDRVNSPLHF. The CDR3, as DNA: TGTGCCAGCAAACCGGACAGGGTAAACTCACCCCTCCACTTT.

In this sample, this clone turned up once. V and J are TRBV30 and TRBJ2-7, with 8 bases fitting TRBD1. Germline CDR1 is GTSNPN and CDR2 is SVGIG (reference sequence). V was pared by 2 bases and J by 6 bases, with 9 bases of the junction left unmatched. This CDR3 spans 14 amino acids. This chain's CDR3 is CAWSLGQGWREQYF. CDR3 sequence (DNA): TGTGCCTGGAGTCTCGGACAGGGTTGGCGCGAGCAGTACTTC.

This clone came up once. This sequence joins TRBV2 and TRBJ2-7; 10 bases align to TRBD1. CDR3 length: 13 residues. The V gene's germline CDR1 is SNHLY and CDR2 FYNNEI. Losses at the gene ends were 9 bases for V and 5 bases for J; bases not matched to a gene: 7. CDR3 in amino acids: CASQGQGYHEQYF. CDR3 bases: TGTGCCAGTCAGGGACAGGGGTACCACGAGCAGTACTTC. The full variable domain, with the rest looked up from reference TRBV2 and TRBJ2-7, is EPEVTQTPSHQVTQMGQEVILRCVPISNHLYFYWYRQILGQKVEFLVSFYNNEISEKSEIFDDQFSVERPDGSNFTLKIRSTKLEDSAMYFCASQGQGYHEQYFGPGTRLTVT.

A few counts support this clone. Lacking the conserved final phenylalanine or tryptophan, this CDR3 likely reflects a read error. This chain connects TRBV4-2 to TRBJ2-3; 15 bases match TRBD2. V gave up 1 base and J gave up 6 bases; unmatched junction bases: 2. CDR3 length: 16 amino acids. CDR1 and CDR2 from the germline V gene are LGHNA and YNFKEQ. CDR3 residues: CASSQGTSGGADTQYS. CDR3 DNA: TGTGCCAGCAGCCAAGGGACTAGCGGGGGGGCCGATACGCAGTATTCC.

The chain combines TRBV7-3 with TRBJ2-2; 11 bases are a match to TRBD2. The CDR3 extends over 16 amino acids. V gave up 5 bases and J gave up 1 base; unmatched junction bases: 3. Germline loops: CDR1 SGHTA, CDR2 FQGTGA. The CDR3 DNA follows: TGTGCCAGCAGCGCCGGGACTAGCGGGAACACCGGGGAGCTGTTTTTT. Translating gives CASSAGTSGNTGELFF. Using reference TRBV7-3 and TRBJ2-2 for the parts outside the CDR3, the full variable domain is GAGVSQTPSNKVTEKGKYVELRCDPISGHTALYWYRQSLGQGPEFLIYFQGTGAADDSGLPNDRFFAVRPEGSVSTLKIQRTERGDSAVYLCASSAGTSGNTGELFFGEGSRLTVL.

This chain's CDR3 is CASSIRDPLGGETQYF. In DNA form, the CDR3 reads TGTGCCAGCAGCATCCGGGACCCCCTCGGGGGGGAGACCCAGTACTTC. The chain combines TRBV9 with TRBJ2-5; TRBD2 agrees at 7 bases. Germline V gene sequence: CDR1 SGDLS, CDR2 YYNGEE. Trimming at V came to 4 bases and at J to 5 bases, leaving 14 bases not matched to a gene. The CDR3 has 16 residues.

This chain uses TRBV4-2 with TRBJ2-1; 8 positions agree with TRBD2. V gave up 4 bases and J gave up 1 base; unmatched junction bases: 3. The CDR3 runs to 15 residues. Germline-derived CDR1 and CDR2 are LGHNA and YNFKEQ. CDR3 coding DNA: TGTGCCAGCAGCCCGGGGGGGCCATCCTACAATGAGCAGTTCTTC. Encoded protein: CASSPGGPSYNEQFF.

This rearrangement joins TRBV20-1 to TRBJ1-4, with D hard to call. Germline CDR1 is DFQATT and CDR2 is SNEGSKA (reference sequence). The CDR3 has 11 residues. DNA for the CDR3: TGCACGGTACACAGTAATGAAAAACTGTTTTTT. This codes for CTVHSNEKLFF.

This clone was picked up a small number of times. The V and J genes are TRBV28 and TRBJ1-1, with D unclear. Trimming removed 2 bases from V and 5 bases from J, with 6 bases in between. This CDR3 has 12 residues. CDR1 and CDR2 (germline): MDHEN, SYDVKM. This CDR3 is CASSLMPTEAFF. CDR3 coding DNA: TGTGCCAGCAGTTTAATGCCGACTGAAGCTTTCTTT.

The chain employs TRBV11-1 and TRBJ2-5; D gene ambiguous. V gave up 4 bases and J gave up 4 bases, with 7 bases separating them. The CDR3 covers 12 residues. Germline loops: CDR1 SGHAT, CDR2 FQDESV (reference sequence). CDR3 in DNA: TGTGCCAGCAGCTACAATAGAGAGACCCAGTACTTC. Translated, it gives CASSYNRETQYF. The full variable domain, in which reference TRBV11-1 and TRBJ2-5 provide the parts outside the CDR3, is EAEVAQSPRYKITEKSQAVAFWCDPISGHATLYWYRQILGQGPELLVQFQDESVVDDSQLPKDRFSAERLKGVDSTLKIQPAELGDSAMYLCASSYNRETQYFGPGTRLLVL.

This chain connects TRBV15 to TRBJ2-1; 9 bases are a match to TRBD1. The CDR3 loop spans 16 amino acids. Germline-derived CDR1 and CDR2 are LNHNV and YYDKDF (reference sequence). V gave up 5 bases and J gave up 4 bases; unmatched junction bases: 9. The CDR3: CATSGDRDREYNEQFF. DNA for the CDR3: TGTGCCACCAGCGGTGACCGGGACAGGGAGTACAATGAGCAGTTCTTC.

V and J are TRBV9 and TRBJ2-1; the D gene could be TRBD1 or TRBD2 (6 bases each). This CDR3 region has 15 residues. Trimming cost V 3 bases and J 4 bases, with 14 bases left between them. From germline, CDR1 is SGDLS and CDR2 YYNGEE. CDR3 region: CASSEEGGPYNEQFF. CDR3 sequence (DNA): TGTGCCAGCAGCGAGGAGGGGGGCCCATACAATGAGCAGTTCTTC. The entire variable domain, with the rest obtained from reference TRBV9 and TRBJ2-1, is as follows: DSGVTQTPKHLITATGQRVTLRCSPRSGDLSVYWYQQSLDQGLQFLIQYYNGEERAKGNILERFSAQQFPDLHSELNLSSLELGDSALYFCASSEEGGPYNEQFFGPGTRLTVL.

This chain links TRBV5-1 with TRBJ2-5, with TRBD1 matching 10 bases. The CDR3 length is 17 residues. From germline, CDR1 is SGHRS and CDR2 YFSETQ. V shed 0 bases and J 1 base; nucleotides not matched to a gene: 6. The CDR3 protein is CASSLEGTGAPQETQYF. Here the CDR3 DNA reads TGCGCCAGCAGCTTGGAAGGGACAGGGGCACCCCAAGAGACCCAGTACTTC.

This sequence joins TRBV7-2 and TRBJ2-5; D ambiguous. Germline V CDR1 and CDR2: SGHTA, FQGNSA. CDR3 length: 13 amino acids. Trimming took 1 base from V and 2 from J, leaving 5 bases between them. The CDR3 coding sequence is TGTGCCAGCAGCTTAGTCATGCAAGAGACCCAGTACTTC. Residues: CASSLVMQETQYF.

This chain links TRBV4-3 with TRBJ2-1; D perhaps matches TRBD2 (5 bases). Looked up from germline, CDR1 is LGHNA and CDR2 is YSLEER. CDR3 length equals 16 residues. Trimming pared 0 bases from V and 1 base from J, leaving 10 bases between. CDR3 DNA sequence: TGCGCCAGCAGCCAAGAGAGCGGTAGGTCCTACAATGAGCAGTTCTTC. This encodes CASSQESGRSYNEQFF.

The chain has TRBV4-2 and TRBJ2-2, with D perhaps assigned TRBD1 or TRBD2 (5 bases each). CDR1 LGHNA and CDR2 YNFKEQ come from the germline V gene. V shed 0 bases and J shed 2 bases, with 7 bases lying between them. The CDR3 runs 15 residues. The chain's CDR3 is CASSQDGDNTGELFF. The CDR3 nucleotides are TGTGCCAGCAGCCAAGATGGGGACAACACCGGGGAGCTGTTTTTT.